The present T cell receptor beta chain was sequenced within a study of T-cell reconstitution after alpha-beta-depleted transplantation in children. The CDR3 sequence is 11 residues long. J lost 10 bases, V lost 9 bases, and 5 bases had no gene match. Looked up from germline, CDR1 is SNHLY and CDR2 is FYNNEI. Unique molecular identifiers were used in preparing the TCRbeta library. TCRdb re-called the PCR reads with MiXCR, one entry per CDR3 protein. The sample shows approximately 220,000 distinct CDR3 sequences, roughly 18% of them seen only once. The chain has TRBV2 and TRBJ2-1, with 8 bases matching TRBD2. This sequence was found in a male patient under 10 years old who had a stem cell transplant for acute lymphoblastic leukemia, so the T cells may come from the graft donor. This material consisted of PBMCs, mostly from graft donor cells, taken 360 days after TCRalphabeta/CD19-depleted stem cell transplant. For the CDR3, the DNA is TGTGCCAGTGAGCGGGGGATCGAGCAGTTCTTC. Its translation: CASERGIEQFF.